The next 26 T cell receptor beta chains were all read from a single sample in a study of blood T cells in healthy people across ages. A sample-barcoded 5' primer and a J-beta primer mix were used in a second PCR of roughly 7 to 11 cycles. TCRdb passed the 5' RACE reads through MiXCR, listing each CDR3 protein once. The data contain 1.5 million to 2 million distinct CDR3 sequences, approximately 39% of them seen just once; the ten biggest clones take up about 23%. Sequenced: blood. All receptors derive from a human donor in good health.

Regarding this clonotype: An end of the junction differs from the germline gene, which may be a read error. CDR3 DNA sequence: TGTGCCGGCAGTTACGATACCCGAGGAAAACTGTTTTTT. This sequence encodes CAGSYDTRGKLFF. This chain connects TRBV6-6 to TRBJ1-4; unclear D gene. The CDR3 extends over 13 amino acids. Germline V gene lookup returns CDR1 MNHNY and CDR2 SVGAGI (reference sequence).

This chain connects TRBV6-2 or TRBV6-3 to TRBJ2-2, with a tentative D call TRBD1 (6 bases). The germline CDR1 and CDR2 sequences are MNHEY and SVGEGT. Trimming shortened V by 5 bases and J by 6 bases, and 13 bases separated the two germline ends. The CDR3 sequence is 14 residues long. DNA for the CDR3: TGTGCCAGCAGTACAAACAGGGATGCCGGGGAGCTGTTTTTT. Translated: CASSTNRDAGELFF.

The V call is TRBV27, the J call TRBJ2-3, with D possibly being TRBD1 (5 bases). This CDR3 has 18 amino acids. V was pared by 7 bases and J by 2 bases, with 25 bases between. The germline V gene encodes CDR1 MNHEY and CDR2 SMNVEV (reference sequence). CDR3 residues: CASISFRGVGSSTDTQYF. DNA of the CDR3: TGTGCCAGCATCTCTTTTAGGGGCGTGGGTTCTTCCACAGATACGCAGTATTTT.

In this sample, this clonotype turned up a few times. The CDR3 spells CSVPLQGGANYGYTF. The CDR3 DNA reads TGCAGCGTTCCGCTCCAGGGGGGCGCTAACTATGGCTACACCTTC. The genes are TRBV29-1 and TRBJ1-2, with TRBD1 matching 7 bases. The V gene's germline CDR1 is SQVTM and CDR2 ANQGSEA. With V trimmed by 5 bases and J by 0 bases, 9 bases remained unmatched. The CDR3 consists of 15 residues.

The gene calls are TRBV6-2 or TRBV6-3 and TRBJ2-5; unclear D gene. The CDR3 has 15 amino acids. CDR1 is MNHEY and CDR2 is SVGEGT in the germline V gene. Trimming shortened V by 2 bases and J by 5 bases, and 15 bases separated the two germline ends. CDR3 region: CASSYGDHPRETQYF. CDR3 DNA: TGTGCCAGCAGTTACGGCGACCACCCCAGGGAGACCCAGTACTTC.

This clonotype was picked up a small number of times. The rearrangement links TRBV20-1 to TRBJ2-3; 7 bases are a match to TRBD1. The CDR3 sequence is 15 residues long. In germline, CDR1 is DFQATT, CDR2 SNEGSKA (reference sequence). J lost 0 bases, V lost 5 bases, and 8 bases had no gene match. In DNA form, the CDR3 reads TGCAGTGCTCCAAACAGGGGCTTGAGCACAGATACGCAGTATTTT. Its protein product is CSAPNRGLSTDTQYF.

This sequence joins TRBV6-1 and TRBJ1-5; unclear D gene. The CDR3 totals 15 residues. V gave up 4 bases and J gave up 0 bases, with 10 bases separating them. Germline loops: CDR1 MNHNS, CDR2 SASEGT. The CDR3 loop is CASSAHWGSNQPQHF. The CDR3 DNA reads as TGTGCCAGCAGTGCACACTGGGGTAGCAATCAGCCCCAGCATTTT.

This chain links TRBV6-6 with TRBJ1-6; no clear D. This CDR3 is 16 amino acids long. Between the trimmed V and J ends, which lost 0 bases and 0 bases, there was a span of 6 bases. Germline V lookup: CDR1 MNHNY, CDR2 SVGAGI (reference sequence). The CDR3 bases are TGTGCCAGCAGTTACTCAGGAAGCTCCTATAATTCACCCCTCCACTTT. Translated: CASSYSGSSYNSPLHF.

This clonotype showed up just a few times. The rearrangement uses TRBV20-1 and TRBJ1-2; D uncertain. With 6 bases removed from V and 0 bases from J, the gap between germline ends came to 5 bases. The CDR3 is made up of 11 amino acids. CDR1 DFQATT and CDR2 SNEGSKA come from the germline V gene (reference sequence). The CDR3 nucleotides are TGCAGTGCAATTGCTAACTATGGCTACACCTTC. Encoded protein: CSAIANYGYTF.

The rearrangement uses TRBV7-8 and TRBJ1-2, with D maybe TRBD1 (6 bases). The CDR3 loop spans 14 amino acids. V shed 5 bases and J shed 5 bases, with 15 bases lying between them. Germline-derived CDR1 and CDR2 are SGHVS and FQNEAQ. CDR3 region: CASSPARGCYGYTF. CDR3 bases: TGTGCCAGCAGCCCGGCCAGGGGCTGTTATGGCTACACCTTC. The variable domain in full, completed from reference TRBV7-8 and TRBJ1-2, reads GAGVSQSPRYKVAKRGQDVALRCDPISGHVSLFWYQQALGQGPEFLTYFQNEAQLDKSGLPSDRFFAERPEGSVSTLKIQRTQQEDSAVYLCASSPARGCYGYTFGSGTRLTVV.

This chain joins TRBV12-3 or TRBV12-4 and TRBJ2-1; 8 bases fit TRBD2. The CDR3 is 15 residues long. With V trimmed by 5 bases and J by 4 bases, 7 bases remained unmatched. CDR3 DNA sequence: TGTGCCAGCAGTGATACTAGCGGAGTATACAATGAGCAGTTCTTC. Its translation: CASSDTSGVYNEQFF.

V gene TRBV12-3 or TRBV12-4 combines with J gene TRBJ1-2; no firm D call. The V gene lost 1 base and the J gene lost 10 bases, with 13 bases spanning the gap. The CDR3 sequence is 13 residues long. DNA for the CDR3: TGTGCCAGCAGTTTAGGGACTGCCCAACCCTACACCTTC. It is translated as CASSLGTAQPYTF.

The chain is built from TRBV20-1 and TRBJ1-5; D is perhaps TRBD1 (5 bases). This CDR3 comprises 13 residues. CDR1 DFQATT and CDR2 SNEGSKA come from the germline V gene (reference sequence). V lost 5 bases to trimming and J lost 6 bases, with 14 bases between them. Here the CDR3 DNA reads TGCAGTGCTCCAAGGGGCCACGGTCAGCCCCAGCATTTT. The encoded protein is CSAPRGHGQPQHF.

This clonotype was seen a handful of times. The rearrangement uses TRBV7-2 and TRBJ1-6; 7 bases agree with TRBD1. This CDR3 region has 15 residues. CDR1 and CDR2 from the germline V gene are SGHTA and FQGNSA. V lost 5 bases and J lost 10; bases outside the gene matches: 11. The CDR3 DNA sequence: TGTGCCAGCAGCCCCTACCTCACAGGGGAATCACCCCTCCACTTT. It specifies CASSPYLTGESPLHF. The full variable domain, rest sourced from reference TRBV7-2 and TRBJ1-6, is GAGVSQSPSNKVTEKGKDVELRCDPISGHTALYWYRQSLGQGLEFLIYFQGNSAPDKSGLPSDRFSAERTGGSVSTLTIQRTQQEDSAVYLCASSPYLTGESPLHFGNGTRLTVT.

This sequence joins TRBV29-1 and TRBJ2-4; D uncertain. Trimming shortened V by 7 bases and J by 5 bases, and 18 bases separated the two germline ends. This CDR3 contains 14 residues. The germline gives CDR1 SQVTM, CDR2 ANQGSEA. For the CDR3, the DNA is TGCAGCGGTGCCGAGTCAAGATCCGAAAACATTCAGTACTTC. Translation gives CSGAESRSENIQYF.

This clonotype occurred a few times. This chain joins TRBV12-3 or TRBV12-4 and TRBJ2-7; D may be TRBD1 or TRBD2 (6 bases each). V was trimmed by 0 bases and J by 3 bases, leaving 15 bases between them. The CDR3 loop spans 16 amino acids. The CDR3 DNA reads as TGTGCCAGCAGTTTAGCGCGTGGCAGGGGAGGCTACGAGCAGTACTTC. This gives the protein CASSLARGRGGYEQYF.

The chain is built from TRBV20-1 and TRBJ2-1, with D unresolved. The CDR3 covers 12 residues. Germline CDR1 is DFQATT and CDR2 is SNEGSKA (reference sequence). The ends were cut back, 4 bases at V and 7 bases at J, with 11 bases in the middle. CDR3 loop: CSAKMLLNEQFF. The CDR3 DNA reads TGCAGTGCTAAAATGCTTCTTAATGAGCAGTTCTTC.

CDR3 in amino acids: CASSPKTVTDTQYF. CDR3 nucleotides: TGTGCCAGCAGCCCAAAGACGGTGACAGATACGCAGTATTTT. The rearrangement joins TRBV5-6 to TRBJ2-3, with D uncertain. The V gene lost 4 bases and the J gene lost 3 bases, with 12 bases spanning the gap. This CDR3 comprises 14 residues. Germline V gives CDR1 SGHDT, CDR2 YYEEEE.

The chain links TRBV7-9 to TRBJ2-5; 7 bases fit TRBD1. Germline assignment: CDR1 SEHNR and CDR2 FQNEAQ (reference sequence). The V and J ends lost 5 bases and 3 bases, in that order; junction bases with no gene match: 18. The CDR3 loop spans 18 amino acids. CDR3 nucleotide sequence: TGTGCCAGCAGCCCCAAACCCGGGACAGAGAGGGGCAAAGAGACCCAGTACTTC. Its translation is CASSPKPGTERGKETQYF.

This clonotype was seen many times. V is TRBV29-1 and J is TRBJ2-6, with D uncertain. Trimming left V 7 bases short and J 1 base short, with 8 bases between. The CDR3 totals 13 residues. Germline V gene data show CDR1 as SQVTM and CDR2 as ANQGSEA. This CDR3 is CSATTSGANVLTF. In DNA form, the CDR3 reads TGCAGCGCAACAACTTCTGGGGCCAACGTCCTGACTTTC. Combining the CDR3 with reference TRBV29-1 and TRBJ2-6 gives the whole variable domain SAVISQKPSRDICQRGTSLTIQCQVDSQVTMMFWYRQQPGQSLTLIATANQGSEATYESGFVIDKFPISRPNLTFSTLTVSNMSPEDSSIYLCSATTSGANVLTFGAGSRLTVL.

This clonotype was seen at least ten times. The chain couples TRBV6-4 to TRBJ2-1, with 11 nucleotides matching TRBD2. The CDR3 has 15 residues. Unmatched junction bases numbered 4, after V lost 3 bases and J lost 6 bases. Germline lookup yields CDR1 MRHNA and CDR2 SNTAGT. The CDR3 sequence: CASSEGTSGGNEQFF. CDR3 coding DNA: TGTGCCAGCAGTGAGGGAACTAGCGGGGGCAATGAGCAGTTCTTC.

The chain combines TRBV6-5 with TRBJ2-5; D is possibly TRBD2 (6 bases). The CDR3 sequence is 15 residues long. V lost 0 bases and J 4 bases, leaving 12 bases between the germline ends. CDR1 is MNHEY and CDR2 is SVGAGI in the germline V gene. CDR3 DNA sequence: TGTGCCAGCAGTTACTCGGGCGGGGACGGAGAGACCCAGTACTTC. It codes for CASSYSGGDGETQYF.

The chain uses TRBV28 and TRBJ1-3; D may be TRBD1 (6 bases). The CDR3 contains 14 residues. CDR1 MDHEN and CDR2 SYDVKM come from the germline V gene. V lost 5 bases to trimming and J lost 3 bases, with 11 bases between them. The CDR3 bases are TGTGCCAGCAGTCGAGGGGGGCTTGGAAACACCATATATTTT. It is translated as CASSRGGLGNTIYF.

Concerning this clonotype: The junction departs from germline at one end; a sequencing error may be responsible. The chain joins TRBV6-1 to TRBJ2-4; TRBD1 aligns across 8 bases. The CDR3 runs 18 residues. Germline V gene sequence: CDR1 MNHNS, CDR2 SASEGT. The DNA of the CDR3 is TGTGCCGGCAGTCTCCACCCTCAGGGGGCCAAGGCCAAAGACATTCAGTACTTC. This codes for CAGSLHPQGAKAKDIQYF.

J is TRBJ1-5 and V is TRBV20-1; D not resolved. Germline values: CDR1 DFQATT, CDR2 SNEGSKA (reference sequence). The CDR3 runs to 14 residues. V lost 2 bases and J lost 0, with 8 bases in between. Here the CDR3 reads CSARSGFSNQPQHF. The CDR3 bases are TGCAGTGCTAGATCCGGGTTTAGCAATCAGCCCCAGCATTTT.

On this clonotype itself: A much larger clone differs by one base, so this may be a read error. Here the CDR3 omits its conserved ending phenylalanine or tryptophan, so a read error is the likely source. CDR3 in amino acids: CASSSQGHYGYTC. DNA of the CDR3: TGTGCCAGCAGCTCTCAGGGGCACTATGGCTACACCTGC. This sequence joins TRBV6-6 and TRBJ1-2; D may be TRBD1 (6 bases). The CDR3 runs 13 residues. Per germline, CDR1 MNHNY and CDR2 SVGAGI (reference sequence). The V and J ends lost 6 bases and 3 bases respectively, with 11 bases between them.